What follows is one T cell receptor (beta chain) and its context. What this receptor recognizes is not known. No base-level quality is on record; no much larger clone is a single base apart. Including the terminal cysteine and phenylalanine, the CDR3 comprises 16 residues. Of all the DNA, just the CDR3 is kept, 48 bases in frame from base 1. V and J are truncated by 5 bases and 3 bases respectively, leaving an intervening sequence of 20 bases. The germline V gene encodes CDR1 DFQATT and CDR2 SNEGSKA (reference sequence). The sample is drawn from a study of CD8 T cells in ankylosing spondylitis (dated by TCRdb to 2016 to 2017). Concerning the study at large: To find TCR variants linked to disease, the study profiled T cell receptor beta repertoires in ankylosing spondylitis patients and healthy donors. Peripheral blood was sampled, and synovial fluid was additionally collected from ankylosing spondylitis patients. The full study cohort was made up of about two dozen ankylosing spondylitis patients and about a hundred healthy donors. On the study overall, not on this receptor specifically: Significant enrichment of the disease-linked clones was reported in matched synovial fluid samples from ankylosing spondylitis patients. The disease-linked clones showed a CD8+ phenotype and occurred at relatively low frequencies in peripheral blood. Some motif variants were previously reported in synovial fluid and blood of reactive arthritis patients, suggesting common disease-initiation mechanisms. A TCR beta motif of fewer than 10 highly homologous amino acid variants appeared characteristic of blood from ankylosing spondylitis patients.

Sequencing used an Illumina HiSeq 2500. Quantitative 5'-RACE with molecular barcodes was the method used to prepare the TCR beta libraries. The authors processed their data as follows. To identify disease-linked TCR variants, a new computational method was used, one built on a probabilistic model of VDJ rearrangement. The public reads were reanalyzed by TCRdb: fastp trimming at Q25, MiXCR alignment, in-frame beta chains only. Under each unique CDR3 protein, matching rows form one entry showing the most common genes and DNA. The V and J calls and clone size come from TCRdb's table, not from the authors' own analysis. Across this sample there are under 950,000 distinct CDR3 sequences, with roughly 19% seen only once. 15% to 20% of the sample is taken by the ten largest.

This chain is built from TRBV20-1 and TRBJ2-1, with TRBD2 tentatively as D gene (5 bases match). Sequencing used blood, either unsorted or a sorted T cell fraction (not recorded which). The sequence derives from a male donor with ankylosing spondylitis. The bases are TGCAGTGCTCCTCTATCGGGGAGTTTACGCTACAATGAGCAGTTCTTC. This sequence encodes CSAPLSGSLRYNEQFF.